This TCR beta chain was retrieved from a study of T cell responses to AZD1222 COVID-19 vaccine. The protocol was immunoSEQ multiplex PCR, while the TCRdb copy is restricted to in-frame clones and leaves out a portion. The sample contains around 150,000 clones, over 80% of which appear only once. General observations from the study: No day 14 peak samples; only post-peak repertoires were characterized. Receipt of two AZD1222 doses was followed by a rise in Spike-specific TCR breadth and depth.

In regard to this clone: Its antigen is as yet unknown.

Germline lookup yields CDR1 SGHVS and CDR2 FNYEAQ. Between the trimmed V and J ends, which lost 0 bases and 0 bases, there was a span of 24 bases. This CDR3 is 22 amino acids long. The gene calls are TRBV7-6 and TRBJ1-6; perhaps TRBD1 as D (5 bases). The TCR originated in an adult who received the AZD1222 COVID-19 vaccine. Sequenced material: peripheral blood, taken 28 days after the second AZD1222 dose. CDR3 nucleotide sequence: TGTGCCAGCAGCTTAGCGGCCCCCCAGGGACCTAGTCAGGGCTCCTATAATTCACCCCTCCACTTT. Translation gives CASSLAAPQGPSQGSYNSPLHF.